The text below deals with one TCR beta chain. This CDR3 has 14 residues. Researchers drew on around 83 million PBMCs for genomic DNA from unsorted samples. Sequencing was performed with immunoSEQ multiplex PCR; in TCRdb, only in-frame clones are kept and a portion is missing. The sample contains about 470,000 clones, around 79% of which appear only once. This sample is drawn from a study of shared clonotypes between healthy human individuals. The sample consisted of PBMCs. The V and J genes are TRBV21-1 and TRBJ1-5; the table's D call TRBD1 went unverified against the DNA. TRBV21-1 is recorded as a pseudogene. The clonotype was recovered from a woman between 35 and 50 years old in good health. Some clones in this sample may be carry-over from other donors' samples. CDR3 in amino acids: CASRGQEWDQPQHF. DNA of the CDR3: TGTGCCAGCAGGGGACAGGAATGGGATCAGCCCCAGCATTTT.